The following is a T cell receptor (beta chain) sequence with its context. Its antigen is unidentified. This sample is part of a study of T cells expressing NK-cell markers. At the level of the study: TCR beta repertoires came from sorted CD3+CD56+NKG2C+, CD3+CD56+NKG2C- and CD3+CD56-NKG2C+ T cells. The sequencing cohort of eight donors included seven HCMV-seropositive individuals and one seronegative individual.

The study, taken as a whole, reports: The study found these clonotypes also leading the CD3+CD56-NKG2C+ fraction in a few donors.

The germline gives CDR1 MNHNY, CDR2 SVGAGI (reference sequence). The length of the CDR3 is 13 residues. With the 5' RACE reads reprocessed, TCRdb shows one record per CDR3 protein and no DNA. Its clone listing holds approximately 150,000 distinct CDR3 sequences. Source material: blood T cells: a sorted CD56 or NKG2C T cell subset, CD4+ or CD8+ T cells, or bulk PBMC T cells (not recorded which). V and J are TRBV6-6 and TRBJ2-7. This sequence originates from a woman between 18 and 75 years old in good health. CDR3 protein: CASRVTDLTEQYF.